A selection of T cell receptor beta chains follows, all from one sample in a study of graft-versus-host responses after intestinal transplantation. Clones were read by immunoSEQ multiplex PCR, and TCRdb kept only the in-frame ones, dropping some. The sample carries just under 65,000 clones, approximately 91% recorded once. This specimen consisted of ileum tissue, obtained around 350 days after transplant. The receptor set was obtained from a human patient who received an intestinal transplant, so some T cells may come from the graft donor. CDR3s leave out the opening cysteine and the closing phenylalanine or tryptophan.

V	CDR3
TRBV4-1	ASSHSPGTGGGELF
TRBV5-5	ASSSQGIPDEKLF
TRBV5-1	ASSVSITGQPQH
TRBV5-6	ASSLVGGVATFSTDTQY
TRBV25-1	ASSGASGSFLYNEQF
TRBV11-2	ASSPGTSGRYTQY
TRBV7-9	ASSSEAGVLSSYEQY
TRBV4-1	ASSQDSGQGYEQY
TRBV29-1	SVVYRLQETQY
TRBV25-1	ASSGEGPKNIQY
TRBV5-1	ASSVPREGTGELV
TRBV5-4	ASSWTAGYSKWD
TRBV23-1	ASSQSGVTGAPTNEKLF
TRBV6-1	ASTPNGVLYEQY
TRBV19	ASSEGGTGGNEKLF
TRBV5-4	ASMTFSGRAIDTQY
TRBV11-3	ASSLGGSSYNEQF
TRBV6-6	ASSYSGGNSPLH
TRBV6-5	ASSWRAGDEQY
TRBV10-2	ASRPTQAPTEAF
TRBV6-1	ASSEQVPPYEQY
TRBV13	ATGLAGGKVTDTQY
TRBV10-3	AIRNTGDSPLH
TRBV5-1	ASSWERLAGGPGDEQY
TRBV6-1	ASKGQGAYEQY
TRBV25-1	ASSESPGSRGYT
TRBV4-1	ASSQVGGGSYNEQF
TRBV7-6	ASSLVPLDRVVNQPQH
TRBV20-1	SAHTSTEAF
TRBV27	ASSSGLAGRTEQF
TRBV28	ASSLTGVAKTQY
TRBV27	ASSFGYEQY
TRBV19	ASSQNLNTEAF
TRBV13	ASSLLTSGVVRSTDTQY
TRBV5-4	ASSLGGRQETQY
TRBV27	ASRRSGGANEQF
TRBV11-2	ASSPQVDEQY
TRBV5-6	ASSFGGPGNTIY
TRBV28	ATGPSYEQY
TRBV21-1	ASSKEFGTLDRF